This T cell receptor (beta chain) is drawn from a study of CD4 T cells in relation to SARS-CoV-2 and coronaviruses. The protocol was immunoSEQ multiplex PCR, while the TCRdb copy is restricted to in-frame clones and leaves out a portion. The table lists some 40,000 clones, about four fifths of them singletons. This clone was seen just once. Its antigen is not known. Trimming took 2 bases from V and 2 from J; bases not matched to a gene: 6. In germline, CDR1 is SEHNR, CDR2 FQNEAQ (reference sequence). The CDR3 extends over 15 amino acids. Study-wide results and caveats: Crossreactive clones expanded significantly less to SARS-CoV-2 than monoreactive clones.

The sequenced material came from naive CD4+ T cells from PBMCs, cultured in vitro. The subset is: naive CD4+ T cells isolated by negative enrichment. The sequence came from an adult with COVID-19. The V call is TRBV7-9, the J call TRBJ2-7, with 7 bases fitting TRBD2. CDR3 sequence reads: CASSLSGKLTYEQYF. The CDR3 DNA is TGTGCCAGCAGCTTAAGCGGGAAGTTAACCTACGAGCAGTACTTC. Based on the CDR3 plus reference TRBV7-9 and TRBJ2-7, the full variable domain is DTGVSQNPRHKITKRGQNVTFRCDPISEHNRLYWYRQTLGQGPEFLTYFQNEAQLEKSRLLSDRFSAERPKGSFSTLEIQRTEQGDSAMYLCASSLSGKLTYEQYFGPGTRLTVT.